This entry lists 26 T cell receptor beta chains sequenced from one sample in a study of read filtering for tumor transcriptome and immune sequencing. This library used 300 to 500 ng RNA and molecular barcoded adaptors spanning alpha/delta and beta/gamma chains. TCRdb itself ran the reads through MiXCR, one entry per CDR3 protein. This table has about 24,000 distinct CDR3 sequences, 20% appearing once. Sequencing used a population of CD138-negative cells sorted from bone marrow. All receptors come from a donor at least 40 years old with multiple myeloma.

Sample share makes this clonotype medium-sized. This chain uses TRBV19 with TRBJ2-1, with TRBD2 matching 14 bases. Trimming took 7 bases from V and 7 from J; bases not matched to a gene: 3. This CDR3 is built from 14 residues. Germline V gene data show CDR1 as LNHDA and CDR2 as SQIVND (reference sequence). This CDR3 is CASKGLAGVNEQFF. DNA for the CDR3: TGTGCCAGTAAGGGACTAGCGGGAGTAAATGAGCAGTTCTTC. Variable domain in full (rest from reference TRBV19 and TRBJ2-1): DGGITQSPKYLFRKEGQNVTLSCEQNLNHDAMYWYRQDPGQGLRLIYYSQIVNDFQKGDIAEGYSVSREKKESFPLTVTSAQKNPTAFYLCASKGLAGVNEQFFGPGTRLTVL.

At least ten counts were recorded for this clonotype. This chain links TRBV12-5 with TRBJ2-7; 7 bases align to TRBD1. Germline values: CDR1 LGHNT, CDR2 FRNRAP. This CDR3 has 16 amino acids. With 4 bases clipped from V and 5 bases from J, the junction kept 14 bases outside the gene matches. DNA of the CDR3: TGTGCTAGTGGTTCAAAAAGACAGGGCCTTCACCACGAGCAGTACTTC. This gives the protein CASGSKRQGLHHEQYF.

This clonotype was counted many times. This chain links TRBV20-1 with TRBJ2-1, with D perhaps TRBD1 or TRBD2 (6 bases each). V shed 1 base and J shed 1 base, with 14 bases lying between them. The CDR3 spans 16 residues. CDR1 is DFQATT and CDR2 is SNEGSKA in the germline V gene (reference sequence). The CDR3: CSARAGDKGSYNEQFF. CDR3 nucleotide sequence: TGCAGTGCTAGAGCGGGGGACAAAGGGTCCTACAATGAGCAGTTCTTC.

There are many counts of this clonotype. V usage is TRBV23-1 and J usage is TRBJ2-2; tentative D call: TRBD1 (5 bases). TRBV23-1 qualifies as an ORF whose function is uncertain. Between the trimmed V and J ends, which lost 0 bases and 0 bases, there was a span of 11 bases. CDR3 length equals 17 residues. This CDR3 reads CASSQSDIRTNTGELFF. The CDR3 nucleotides read TGCGCCAGCAGTCAATCGGACATCCGCACGAACACCGGGGAGCTGTTTTTT.

This clonotype was counted ten times or more. This chain uses TRBV28 with TRBJ1-1, with D tentatively TRBD1 (5 bases). Looked up from germline, CDR1 is MDHEN and CDR2 is SYDVKM. This CDR3 has 14 residues. Trimming took 7 bases from V and 1 from J, leaving 13 bases between them. The CDR3 DNA is TGTGCCAGCACCCCGGGAGGGGAGAACACTGAAGCTTTCTTT. This gives the protein CASTPGGENTEAFF.

Ten or more counts support this clonotype. This chain joins TRBV18 and TRBJ2-1; TRBD1 agrees at 7 bases. V trimming: 5 bases; J trimming: 1 base; junction bases outside the gene matches: 11. The CDR3 extends over 17 amino acids. Per germline, CDR1 KGHSH and CDR2 LQKENI. This CDR3 is CASSRQGIRESYNEQFF. CDR3 nucleotides: TGTGCCAGCTCAAGACAGGGAATTAGGGAATCCTACAATGAGCAGTTCTTC.

A few counts support this clonotype. The chain carries TRBV2 and TRBJ2-3; D is uncertain. CDR3 length: 13 amino acids. V was clipped by 3 bases and J by 2 bases, with 6 bases between them. In germline, CDR1 is SNHLY, CDR2 FYNNEI. CDR3: CASSEVPTDTQYF. The DNA of the CDR3 is TGTGCCAGCAGTGAGGTCCCCACAGATACGCAGTATTTT.

CDR3 protein: CASSSRRNTIYF. For the CDR3, the DNA is TGTGCCAGCAGTTCTCGGCGAAACACCATATATTTT. This chain connects TRBV12-3 or TRBV12-4 to TRBJ1-3; D call uncertain. This CDR3 is built from 12 residues. V was trimmed by 4 bases and J by 5 bases, leaving 6 bases between them.

This clonotype was counted at least ten times. This chain connects TRBV3-1 to TRBJ2-1; TRBD2 aligns across 8 bases. The germline V gene encodes CDR1 LGHDT and CDR2 YNNKEL (reference sequence). V trimming: 0 bases; J trimming: 7 bases; junction bases outside the gene matches: 14. The CDR3 runs 18 residues. In DNA, the CDR3 is TGTGCCAGCAGCCAAGAATCCAGCGGGAGAATTCCGGGGAATGAGCAGTTCTTC. It specifies CASSQESSGRIPGNEQFF.

This clonotype was seen a single time. The CDR3 does not end in the conserved phenylalanine or tryptophan, so this is likely a read error. The gene calls are TRBV18 and TRBJ2-1; D call uncertain. Trimming removed 1 base from V and 7 bases from J, with 17 bases in between. Looked up from germline, CDR1 is KGHSH and CDR2 is LQKENI. The CDR3 is 16 amino acids. The CDR3 nucleotides are TGTGCCAGCTCACCACTGGCAGGATCCAGTTATAATGAGCAGTTCCTC. Its translation is CASSPLAGSSYNEQFL.

This clonotype was detected a few times. This chain joins TRBV5-1 and TRBJ2-7; D is ambiguous. Germline V lookup: CDR1 SGHRS, CDR2 YFSETQ. This CDR3 is built from 14 residues. The germline V and J ends were trimmed by 0 bases and 2 bases, with 9 bases remaining between them. The CDR3 here is CASSLDPPTYEQYF. The CDR3 DNA follows: TGCGCCAGCAGCTTGGACCCTCCAACCTACGAGCAGTACTTC.

The V call is TRBV5-1, the J call TRBJ2-3; 12 nucleotides align to TRBD2. V lost 2 bases to trimming and J lost 6 bases; unmatched junction nucleotides: 10. The CDR3 is 17 residues long. Germline V gene data show CDR1 as SGHRS and CDR2 as YFSETQ. CDR3 DNA: TGCGCCAGCAGCTTCAGGGGACTAGCGGGTCCAGCTGATACGCAGTATTTT. Translated: CASSFRGLAGPADTQYF.

Turning to this clonotype: With a much larger clone just one base away, this may be a read error. The CDR3 coding sequence is TGTGCCAGTAGTATACGGGTGAACACCGGGGAGCCGTTTTTT. This translates into CASSIRVNTGEPFF. The chain employs TRBV19 and TRBJ2-2; weak D call: TRBD2 (5 bases). Germline CDR1 is LNHDA and CDR2 is SQIVND (reference sequence). The CDR3 spans 14 residues.

This clonotype has at least ten counts. The chain employs TRBV18 and TRBJ1-1; no reliable D call. The germline V gene has CDR1 KGHSH and CDR2 LQKENI. CDR3 size: 15 residues. With 3 bases removed from V and 2 bases from J, the gap between germline ends came to 13 bases. In DNA form, the CDR3 reads TGTGCCAGCTCACCCCTAAGCAGCGTAAACACTGAAGCTTTCTTT. This gives the protein CASSPLSSVNTEAFF.

V is TRBV29-1 and J is TRBJ2-1; D ambiguous. This CDR3 is built from 10 residues. CDR1 is SQVTM, CDR2 ANQGSEA, per germline. The DNA for the CDR3 is TGCGGTGGATGGGGTAGTGAGCAGTTCTTC. As protein: CGGWGSEQFF.

A note on this clonotype: A read error may be the cause here, since a much bigger clone is one base away. The rearrangement links TRBV20-1 to TRBJ2-1; D is unresolved. Germline V gene data show CDR1 as DFQATT and CDR2 as SNEGSKA (reference sequence). The CDR3 runs 14 residues. In DNA form, the CDR3 reads TGCAGCGCACTAAGACCAATTAAGTACAATGAGCAGCTCTTC. Translation gives CSALRPIKYNEQLF.

To note about this clonotype: A much more abundant neighbour one base away suggests this may be a read error. The chain joins TRBV28 to TRBJ1-2; TRBD1 aligns across 10 bases. After removal of 10 bases from V and 6 bases from J, the junction contained 14 bases not matched to a gene. Germline loops: CDR1 MDHEN, CDR2 SYDVKM. This CDR3 has 15 amino acids. The CDR3 bases are TGTGCCAACAGGAGACGGGACAGGGGTTTGGATGGCTACACCTTC. Translated, it gives CANRRRDRGLDGYTF.

Details on this clonotype: It differs at one base from a far larger clone, so likely a read error. This chain links TRBV7-3 with TRBJ2-1; D ambiguous. CDR3 size: 15 residues. The germline CDR1 and CDR2 sequences are SGHTA and FQGTGA. The CDR3 coding sequence is TGTGCCAGCAGCTCGGCGGAAAGCTCCTACAATGAGCAGCTCTTC. Its protein product is CASSSAESSYNEQLF. Complete variable domain (other parts from reference TRBV7-3 and TRBJ2-1): GAGVSQTPSNKVTEKGKYVELRCDPISGHTALYWYRQSLGQGPEFLIYFQGTGAADDSGLPNDRFFAVRPEGSVSTLKIQRTERGDSAVYLCASSSAESSYNEQLFGPGTRLTVL.

Comments on this clonotype: This likely reflects a read error, since a far larger clone is one base away. This chain connects TRBV24-1 to TRBJ1-4, with D possibly being TRBD2 (6 bases). The DNA end is a closer match to TRBJ2-3, so the J assignment may be wrong. Germline V gene lookup returns CDR1 KGHDR and CDR2 SFDVKD. The CDR3 is 16 residues long. CDR3 DNA sequence: TGTGCCACCAGTGATTTGGGCGGGACCGGGGCAGATACGCAGTATTTT. Protein: CATSDLGGTGADTQYF.

V is TRBV30 and J is TRBJ2-7; a possible D gene is TRBD1 (5 bases). CDR1 GTSNPN and CDR2 SVGIG come from the germline V gene (reference sequence). Trimming cost V 3 bases and J 2 bases, with 5 bases left between them. The CDR3 runs to 11 residues. The CDR3 DNA sequence: TGTGCCTGGAGGACAGCCTACGAGCAGTACTTC. This translates into CAWRTAYEQYF.

This clonotype is labeled medium-sized (0.01 to 0.1%). The V gene is TRBV6-1, the J gene TRBJ2-1; D may correspond to TRBD1 or TRBD2 (5 bases each). The CDR3 contains 15 residues. Germline CDR1 MNHNS, CDR2 SASEGT. V lost 7 bases and J 3 bases, leaving 16 bases between the germline ends. The CDR3 spells CASNPKGTGYNEQFF. CDR3 sequence (DNA): TGTGCCAGCAATCCGAAGGGGACGGGCTACAATGAGCAGTTCTTC.

At least ten counts were recorded for this clonotype. The J gene is TRBJ2-3, the V gene TRBV7-6, with a tentative D call TRBD2 (5 bases). V lost 0 bases, J lost 7 bases, and 17 bases lay in between. CDR3 length: 16 residues. Germline loops: CDR1 SGHVS, CDR2 FNYEAQ. CDR3 bases: TGTGCCAGCAGCTTAGCCGGGGTTGGAGAAGGAAATACGCAGTATTTT. It specifies CASSLAGVGEGNTQYF.

This clonotype was detected many times. This chain links TRBV20-1 with TRBJ2-3, with 7 positions matching TRBD2. Germline loops: CDR1 DFQATT, CDR2 SNEGSKA (reference sequence). Unmatched junction bases numbered 8, after V lost 2 bases and J lost 3 bases. There are 15 residues in the CDR3. The CDR3 region is CSARNGRTGTDTQYF. The CDR3 nucleotides are TGCAGTGCTAGAAACGGGAGGACGGGGACAGATACGCAGTATTTT.

At least ten counts were recorded for this clonotype. This sequence joins TRBV10-3 and TRBJ1-6; tentatively, D is TRBD1 (5 bases). The CDR3 totals 15 residues. Trimming took 2 bases from V and 10 from J, leaving 15 bases between them. CDR1 and CDR2 from the germline V gene are ENHRY and SYGVKD. The CDR3, as DNA: TGTGCCATCAGTGAGCCGGGACGGGACCCCTCACCCCTCCACTTT. Translating gives CAISEPGRDPSPLHF.

With regard to this clonotype: This CDR3 is missing its conserved last phenylalanine or tryptophan, likely due to a read error. Because the CDR3's place on the DNA is in doubt, the DNA is left out and the CDR3 is given as listed by TCRdb. The chain links TRBV30 to TRBJ2-1; the table's D call TRBD2 went unverified against the DNA. From germline, CDR1 is GTSNPN and CDR2 SVGIG (reference sequence). 14 amino acids form the CDR3, both terminal residues included. CDR3 sequence reads: CAWGRGLAYNEQLI.

This chain joins TRBV21-1 and TRBJ2-7; the listed D gene, TRBD1, was not tested against the DNA. TRBV21-1 has pseudogene status. The CDR3 spans 15 residues. Written as DNA, the CDR3 is TGTGGCAGCAGCCTCCCTGGCAGGGTGGACTACGAGCAGTACTTC. Translation: CGSSLPGRVDYEQYF.